What follows are 4 T cell receptor beta chains derived from one specimen sequenced in a study of beta chain features in type 1 diabetes. As every portion of the isolated RNA was reverse transcribed, the sequencing read expressed TCRB transcripts. Profiling relied on immunoSEQ multiplex PCR, and the TCRdb table lists in-frame clones only, not all of them. The sample records around 450,000 clones, about an eighth being singletons. Sample: naive CD4+ T cells from blood. Receptors originate from a woman under 30 in good health.

This clone turned up a few times. This chain uses TRBV27 with TRBJ1-2; D gene uncertain. The germline V gene encodes CDR1 MNHEY and CDR2 SMNVEV (reference sequence). This CDR3 region has 13 residues. Between the trimmed V and J ends, which lost 3 bases and 5 bases, there was a span of 10 bases. CDR3: CASSLAGVYGYTF. CDR3 coding DNA: TGTGCCAGCAGTTTGGCAGGAGTTTATGGCTACACCTTC.

This clone was recorded a few times. This sequence joins TRBV7-9 and TRBJ1-1; D is undetermined. The germline V and J ends were trimmed by 2 bases and 0 bases, with 13 bases remaining between them. Germline CDR1 SEHNR, CDR2 FQNEAQ (reference sequence). The CDR3 has 16 amino acids. The CDR3 region has the DNA TGTGCCAGCAGCTTATACGCAACTACAGTGAACACTGAAGCTTTCTTT. Residues: CASSLYATTVNTEAFF. Variable domain in full (rest from reference TRBV7-9 and TRBJ1-1): DTGVSQNPRHKITKRGQNVTFRCDPISEHNRLYWYRQTLGQGPEFLTYFQNEAQLEKSRLLSDRFSAERPKGSFSTLEIQRTEQGDSAMYLCASSLYATTVNTEAFFGQGTRLTVV.

The chain joins TRBV7-9 to TRBJ2-3, with D tentatively TRBD2 (6 bases). Per germline, CDR1 SEHNR and CDR2 FQNEAQ (reference sequence). Trimming stripped 5 bases from V and 0 bases from J, with 15 bases between. The CDR3 is 16 residues long. CDR3 coding DNA: TGTGCCAGCAGCCCCGGGGTAGGGACTAGCACAGATACGCAGTATTTT. This sequence encodes CASSPGVGTSTDTQYF.

V and J are TRBV7-3 and TRBJ2-3, with D possibly matching TRBD2 (6 bases). V lost 5 bases, J lost 1 base, and 19 bases lay in between. This CDR3 has 17 residues. The germline gives CDR1 SGHTA, CDR2 FQGTGA. In DNA form, the CDR3 reads TGTGCCAGCAGCCCACCCCCGACTAGTTCGGGCACAGATACGCAGTATTTT. Amino acid sequence: CASSPPPTSSGTDTQYF.